These 20 T cell receptor beta chains were all obtained from the same sample, sequenced in a study of cytomegalovirus exposure and HLA in healthy donors. Primers: 60 Vbeta forward and 13 Jbeta reverse. Measured with immunoSEQ multiplex PCR; TCRdb has only the in-frame clones, and not every one. The specimen's table records approximately 30,000 clones. Sequencing input: PBMCs. The receptors stem from a man aged 40-49 years in good health and CMV-seronegative.

The chain links TRBV29-1 to TRBJ2-1; 9 bases line up with TRBD1. Germline-derived CDR1 and CDR2 are SQVTM and ANQGSEA. The CDR3 contains 16 residues. V shed 1 base, J shed 5 bases, and the junction held 9 bases outside the gene matches. CDR3 sequence reads: CSVEGDRAGSDNEQFF. The CDR3 region has the DNA TGCAGCGTTGAAGGGGACAGGGCTGGATCCGACAATGAGCAGTTCTTC.

The chain is built from TRBV4-2 and TRBJ2-2, with D perhaps matching TRBD2 (5 bases). The V and J ends lost 4 bases and 3 bases respectively, with 15 bases between them. The CDR3 runs 16 residues. CDR1 is LGHNA, CDR2 YNFKEQ, per germline. This CDR3 is CASSPSVGADTGELFF. The CDR3 DNA reads TGTGCCAGCAGCCCTTCGGTGGGAGCGGACACCGGGGAGCTGTTTTTT.

V and J are TRBV7-2 and TRBJ1-2, with D unclear. The germline CDR1 and CDR2 sequences are SGHTA and FQGNSA. The V and J ends lost 5 bases and 3 bases respectively, with 7 bases between them. There are 12 residues in the CDR3. CDR3 residues: CASSPGYYGYTF. The CDR3 nucleotides are TGTGCCAGCAGCCCGGGATACTATGGCTACACCTTC.

V gene TRBV10-3 combines with J gene TRBJ2-1, with D uncertain. CDR3 length: 12 amino acids. The V and J ends lost 0 bases and 12 bases respectively, with 9 bases between them. CDR1 ENHRY and CDR2 SYGVKD come from the germline V gene. The CDR3 reads CAISESGSWQFF. CDR3 bases: TGTGCCATCAGTGAGTCCGGTTCTTGGCAGTTCTTC.

The chain carries TRBV13 and TRBJ2-7; TRBD2 matches 8 bases. CDR1 and CDR2 from the germline V gene are PRHDT and FYEKMQ (reference sequence). The V and J ends lost 4 bases and 5 bases, in that order; junction bases with no gene match: 7. The CDR3 is made up of 14 amino acids. The CDR3 here is CASSSRGRPHEQYF. The CDR3 DNA is TGTGCCAGCAGCTCCCGCGGGAGGCCCCACGAGCAGTACTTC.

The V call is TRBV6-1, the J call TRBJ2-7, with 7 nucleotides matching TRBD1. Germline CDR1 MNHNS, CDR2 SASEGT. The CDR3 length is 15 residues. V shed 4 bases and J 3 bases; nucleotides not matched to a gene: 9. CDR3 DNA: TGTGCCAGCAGTGCCCTTACAGGGGCGTACTACGAGCAGTACTTC. Protein product: CASSALTGAYYEQYF.

The rearrangement joins TRBV6-4 to TRBJ1-5; TRBD1 might be the D (5 bases). V dropped 4 bases and J dropped 2 bases, with 12 bases sitting between them. Germline V CDR1 and CDR2: MRHNA, SNTAGT. CDR3 length equals 15 residues. In nucleotides, the CDR3 is TGTGCCAGCAGTGTCTCGGACACCCGCAATCAGCCCCAGCATTTT. Amino acids: CASSVSDTRNQPQHF.

The CDR3 DNA follows: TGTGCCAGCTCACCGGGGCAACAGGGGGGTACTGAAGCTTTCTTT. Its translation: CASSPGQQGGTEAFF. The V and J genes are TRBV18 and TRBJ1-1, with TRBD1 identical over 8 bases. Germline V gives CDR1 KGHSH, CDR2 LQKENI. V was pared by 3 bases and J by 5 bases, with 8 bases of the junction left unmatched. The CDR3 has 15 residues.

The V gene is TRBV5-4, the J gene TRBJ1-2, with 7 bases fitting TRBD1. CDR3 size: 15 residues. The J segment lost 2 bases and the V segment lost 0 bases, leaving 4 bases of the junction unmatched. CDR1 SGHNT and CDR2 YYREEE come from the germline V gene (reference sequence). The chain's CDR3 is CASSLGQGVNYGYTF. In DNA form, the CDR3 reads TGTGCCAGCAGCTTGGGTCAGGGGGTCAACTATGGCTACACCTTC.

The V call is TRBV27, the J call TRBJ1-5; TRBD1 agrees at 7 bases. CDR1 and CDR2 (germline): MNHEY, SMNVEV (reference sequence). The CDR3 has 15 amino acids. V was clipped by 6 bases and J by 0 bases; unmatched bases: 5. This chain's CDR3 is CASSPGTVSNQPQHF. In DNA form, the CDR3 reads TGTGCCAGCAGCCCCGGGACAGTTAGCAATCAGCCCCAGCATTTT.

This chain links TRBV2 with TRBJ1-1; no definite D call. Germline CDR1 is SNHLY and CDR2 is FYNNEI. This CDR3 contains 11 residues. V was shortened by 7 bases and J by 5 bases, with 8 bases between the two germline ends. CDR3 in amino acids: CASTPETEAFF. The CDR3 nucleotides are TGTGCCAGCACCCCGGAGACTGAAGCTTTCTTT.

This chain links TRBV29-1 with TRBJ1-2; tentative D call: TRBD1 (6 bases). Germline CDR1 and CDR2: SQVTM and ANQGSEA. The CDR3 is 11 amino acids. CDR3 region: CSTGTDYGYTF. The CDR3 DNA reads as TGCAGTACAGGGACCGACTATGGCTACACCTTC.

This chain links TRBV11-3 with TRBJ1-1; D is possibly TRBD1 (6 bases). Germline V gene data show CDR1 as SGHNT and CDR2 as YENEEA. The V end was cut by 5 bases, the J end by 1 base, with 20 bases between. The length of the CDR3 is 17 residues. CDR3 sequence reads: CASSVLKRRGWNTEAFF. The CDR3, as DNA: TGTGCCAGCAGCGTTCTCAAGCGCAGGGGCTGGAACACTGAAGCTTTCTTT.

V gene TRBV9 combines with J gene TRBJ1-1; D gene ambiguous. CDR1 SGDLS and CDR2 YYNGEE come from the germline V gene. CDR3 length equals 14 residues. Trimming took off 0 bases at V and 1 base at J, with 7 bases between the two ends. The CDR3 reads CASSVAQSNTEAFF. The DNA of the CDR3 is TGTGCCAGCAGCGTAGCTCAGTCGAACACTGAAGCTTTCTTT.

The J gene is TRBJ1-1, the V gene TRBV7-2; 9 bases are a match to TRBD1. The ends lost 6 bases at V and 1 base at J; junction bases unmatched: 6. Germline values: CDR1 SGHTA, CDR2 FQGNSA. The CDR3 extends over 15 amino acids. CDR3 DNA sequence: TGTGCCAGCAGTCGTCAACAGGGGGCGAACACTGAAGCTTTCTTT. Encoded protein: CASSRQQGANTEAFF.

With regard to this clone: At one end the junction does not follow the germline gene, possibly because of a read error. J is TRBJ2-3 and V is TRBV30, with 13 bases lining up with TRBD2. Looked up from germline, CDR1 is GTSNPN and CDR2 is SVGIG (reference sequence). CDR3 size: 15 residues. The CDR3 nucleotides read TGTGCCGGGAGCGAACTAGCGGGAGGGACAGATACGCAGTATTTT. Amino acid sequence: CAGSELAGGTDTQYF.

This chain joins TRBV4-2 and TRBJ1-1; possibly TRBD1 for D (5 bases). Germline V lookup: CDR1 LGHNA, CDR2 YNFKEQ. The CDR3 loop spans 15 amino acids. With 1 base removed from V and 3 bases from J, the gap between germline ends came to 12 bases. The DNA of the CDR3 is TGTGCCAGCAGCCAAGCCTCGGGGGGTGACACTGAAGCTTTCTTT. Translation gives CASSQASGGDTEAFF.

The chain uses TRBV7-8 and TRBJ2-5; D is perhaps TRBD1 (5 bases). The CDR3 is made up of 13 amino acids. Germline values: CDR1 SGHVS, CDR2 FQNEAQ. The V end lost 3 bases, the J end lost 5 bases, and 10 bases lay between the germline ends. CDR3 coding DNA: TGTGCCAGCAGCTTCATTCAGGGCGAGACCCAGTACTTC. It specifies CASSFIQGETQYF.

The chain is built from TRBV19 and TRBJ2-7; 7 positions match TRBD2. Germline CDR1 and CDR2: LNHDA and SQIVND (reference sequence). V dropped 0 bases and J dropped 5; count of bases not matched to a gene: 7. CDR3 length equals 15 residues. CDR3 nucleotides: TGTGCCAGTAGTATAGAGGAGGGCGGGAGCGACGAGCAGTACTTC. It codes for CASSIEEGGSDEQYF.

The chain links TRBV30 to TRBJ1-1; TRBD1 aligns across 7 bases. The CDR3 is 14 amino acids. The germline V gene has CDR1 GTSNPN and CDR2 SVGIG (reference sequence). V was pared by 3 bases and J by 1 base, with 5 bases of the junction left unmatched. CDR3 bases: TGTGCCTGGAGAAGGGGGCAGCCGAACACTGAAGCTTTCTTT. Protein product: CAWRRGQPNTEAFF.